The T cell receptor beta chain under discussion was sequenced for a study of blood T cells in healthy people across ages. Study outcomes and limitations: Donors of long life had a larger count of naive CD4+ cells and greater diversity than aged donors.

Worth noting for this clonotype: Its antigen is still unknown.

The second PCR ran about 7 to 12 cycles with a sample-barcoded 5' primer and J-beta primers. TCRdb re-analysed the 5' RACE reads in MiXCR, keeping a single row per CDR3 protein. The sample holds more than 900,000 distinct CDR3 sequences; almost 25% are singletons and the top ten take less than 0.75%. The junction had 6 bases not matched to a gene; V was cut back by 0 bases and J by 0 bases. The CDR3 is made up of 16 amino acids. CDR1 SGHRS and CDR2 YFSETQ come from the germline V gene. The sample was also reused in another study, on T cells of mothers and their children. According to that study: In each mother, TCR beta CDR3 reads exceeded 8.5 million; in each child, they numbered around 3 million.

This chain joins TRBV5-1 and TRBJ2-7; 7 positions match TRBD2. The receptor was derived from a girl aged 2 to 10 in good health. Sample: blood. CDR3 residues: CASSLGPTSNSYEQYF. The CDR3 nucleotides read TGCGCCAGCAGCTTGGGTCCGACTAGCAACTCCTACGAGCAGTACTTC.